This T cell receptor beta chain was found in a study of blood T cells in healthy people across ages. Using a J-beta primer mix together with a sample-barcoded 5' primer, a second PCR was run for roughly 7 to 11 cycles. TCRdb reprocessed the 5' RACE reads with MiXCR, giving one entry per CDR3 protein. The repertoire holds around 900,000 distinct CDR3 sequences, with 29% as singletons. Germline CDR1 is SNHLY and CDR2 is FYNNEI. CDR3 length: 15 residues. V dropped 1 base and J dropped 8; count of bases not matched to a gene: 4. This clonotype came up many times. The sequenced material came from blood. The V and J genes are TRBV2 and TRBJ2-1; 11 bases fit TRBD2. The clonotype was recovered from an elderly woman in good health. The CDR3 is CASSEVAGGRHEQFF. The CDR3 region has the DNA TGTGCCAGCAGTGAAGTAGCGGGGGGGAGGCATGAGCAGTTCTTC.